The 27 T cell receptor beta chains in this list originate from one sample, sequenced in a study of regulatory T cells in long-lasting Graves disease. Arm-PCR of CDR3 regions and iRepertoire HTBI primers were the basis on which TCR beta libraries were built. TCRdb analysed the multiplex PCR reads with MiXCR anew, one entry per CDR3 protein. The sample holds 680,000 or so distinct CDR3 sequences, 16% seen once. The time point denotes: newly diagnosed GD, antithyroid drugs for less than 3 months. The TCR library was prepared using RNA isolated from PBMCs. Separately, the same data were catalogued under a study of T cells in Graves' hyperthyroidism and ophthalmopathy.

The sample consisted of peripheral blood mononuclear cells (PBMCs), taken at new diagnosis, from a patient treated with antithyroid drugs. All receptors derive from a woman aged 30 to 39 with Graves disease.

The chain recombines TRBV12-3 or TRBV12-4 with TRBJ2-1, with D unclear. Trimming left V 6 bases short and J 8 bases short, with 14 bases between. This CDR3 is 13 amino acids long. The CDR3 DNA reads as TGTGCCAGCAGCCTTTTTTTACACGATGAGCAGTTCTTC. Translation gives CASSLFLHDEQFF.

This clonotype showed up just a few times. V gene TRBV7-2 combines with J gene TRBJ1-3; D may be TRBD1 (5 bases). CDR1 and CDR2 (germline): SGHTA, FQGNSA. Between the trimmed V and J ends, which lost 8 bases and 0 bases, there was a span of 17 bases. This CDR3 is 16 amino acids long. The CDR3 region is CASGSGTSDSGNTIYF. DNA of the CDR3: TGTGCCAGCGGCTCTGGGACGTCTGACTCTGGAAACACCATATATTTT.

DNA for the CDR3: TGCAGTGCTAGGAGGACAGGGGCGAACTATGGCTACACCTTC. As protein: CSARRTGANYGYTF. The rearrangement joins TRBV20-1 to TRBJ1-2; 9 bases line up with TRBD1. This CDR3 contains 14 residues. The junction had 4 bases not matched to a gene; V was cut back by 3 bases and J by 2 bases. Germline V lookup: CDR1 DFQATT, CDR2 SNEGSKA (reference sequence).

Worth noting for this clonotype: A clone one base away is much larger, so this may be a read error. As DNA, the CDR3 is TGTGCCAGCAGCCGACTAGCGGGAGATGGGCCCTACGAGCAGTACTTC. Translation: CASSRLAGDGPYEQYF. The chain has TRBV12-3 or TRBV12-4 and TRBJ2-7; 12 bases fit TRBD2. V shed 6 bases, J shed 2 bases, and the junction held 8 bases outside the gene matches. The CDR3 has 16 residues.

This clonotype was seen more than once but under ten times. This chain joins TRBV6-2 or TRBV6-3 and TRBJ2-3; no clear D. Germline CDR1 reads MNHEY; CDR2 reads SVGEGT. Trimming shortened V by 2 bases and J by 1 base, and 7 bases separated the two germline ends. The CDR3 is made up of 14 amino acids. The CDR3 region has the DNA TGTGCCAGCAGTTACCATATTGGCACAGATACGCAGTATTTT. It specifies CASSYHIGTDTQYF.

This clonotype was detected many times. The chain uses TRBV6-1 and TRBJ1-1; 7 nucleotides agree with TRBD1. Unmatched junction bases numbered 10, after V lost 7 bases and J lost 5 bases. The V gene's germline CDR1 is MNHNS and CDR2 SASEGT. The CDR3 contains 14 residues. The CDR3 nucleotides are TGTGCCAGCACCCTAGGGGGCGGAGGGACTGAAGCTTTCTTT. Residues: CASTLGGGGTEAFF.

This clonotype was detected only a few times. Here the CDR3 DNA reads TGTGCCAGCAGCTTAGGAATCCAGGGGGACACTGAAGCTTTCTTT. Its translation is CASSLGIQGDTEAFF. The gene calls are TRBV7-9 and TRBJ1-1; 7 positions match TRBD1. V was clipped by 1 base and J by 3 bases; unmatched bases: 5. This CDR3 comprises 15 residues. Germline V gene lookup returns CDR1 SEHNR and CDR2 FQNEAQ (reference sequence).

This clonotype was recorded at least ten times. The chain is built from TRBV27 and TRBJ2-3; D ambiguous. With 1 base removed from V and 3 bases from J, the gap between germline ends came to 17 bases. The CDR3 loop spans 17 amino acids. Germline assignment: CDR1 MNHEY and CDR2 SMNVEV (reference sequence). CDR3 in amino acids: CASSLWPGAEVTDTQYF. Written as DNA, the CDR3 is TGTGCCAGCAGTTTATGGCCCGGAGCTGAGGTTACAGATACGCAGTATTTT.

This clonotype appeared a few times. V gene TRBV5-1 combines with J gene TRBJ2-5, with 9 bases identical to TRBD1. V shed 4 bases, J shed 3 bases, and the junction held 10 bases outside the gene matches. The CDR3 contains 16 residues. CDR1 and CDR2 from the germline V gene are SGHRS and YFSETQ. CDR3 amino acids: CASSPQTGTGKETQYF. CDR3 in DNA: TGCGCCAGCAGCCCTCAAACCGGGACAGGGAAAGAGACCCAGTACTTC.

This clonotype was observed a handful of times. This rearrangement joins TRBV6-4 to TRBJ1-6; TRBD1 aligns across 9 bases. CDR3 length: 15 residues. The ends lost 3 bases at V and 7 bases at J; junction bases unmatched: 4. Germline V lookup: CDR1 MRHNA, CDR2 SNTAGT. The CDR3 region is CASSEIGTGNSPLHF. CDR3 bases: TGTGCCAGCAGTGAAATCGGGACAGGGAATTCACCCCTCCACTTT.

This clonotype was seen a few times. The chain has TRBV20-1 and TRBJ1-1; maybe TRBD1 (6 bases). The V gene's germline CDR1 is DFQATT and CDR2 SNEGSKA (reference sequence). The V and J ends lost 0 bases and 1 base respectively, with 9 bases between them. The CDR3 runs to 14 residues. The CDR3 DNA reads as TGCAGTGCTAGAGAAGGGGGACCGAACACTGAAGCTTTCTTT. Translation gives CSAREGGPNTEAFF.

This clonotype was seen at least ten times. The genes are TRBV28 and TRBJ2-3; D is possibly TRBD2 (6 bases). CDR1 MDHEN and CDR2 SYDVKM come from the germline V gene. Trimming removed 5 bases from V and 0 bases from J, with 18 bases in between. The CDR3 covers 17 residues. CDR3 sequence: CASSRRGSGLSTDTQYF. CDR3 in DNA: TGTGCCAGCAGTCGGAGGGGAAGTGGCCTCAGCACAGATACGCAGTATTTT.

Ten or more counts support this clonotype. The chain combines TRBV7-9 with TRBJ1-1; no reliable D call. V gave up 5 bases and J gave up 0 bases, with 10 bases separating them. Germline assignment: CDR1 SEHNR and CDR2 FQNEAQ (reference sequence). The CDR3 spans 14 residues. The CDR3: CASSQKSLNTEAFF. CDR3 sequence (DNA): TGTGCCAGCAGCCAGAAGAGTCTGAACACTGAAGCTTTCTTT.

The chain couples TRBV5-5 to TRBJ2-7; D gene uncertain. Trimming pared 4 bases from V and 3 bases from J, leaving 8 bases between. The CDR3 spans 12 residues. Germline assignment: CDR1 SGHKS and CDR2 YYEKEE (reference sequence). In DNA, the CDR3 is TGTGCCAGCAGCCGAAAGGACTACGAGCAGTACTTC. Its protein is CASSRKDYEQYF.

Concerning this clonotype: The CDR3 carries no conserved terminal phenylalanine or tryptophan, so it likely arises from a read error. DNA for the CDR3: TGTGCCAGCAGCCCCACCCAGGGCGGGTATGGCTACACCCTC. Its protein is CASSPTQGGYGYTL. The V gene is TRBV11-2, the J gene TRBJ1-2, with a tentative D call TRBD1 (5 bases). This CDR3 is 14 amino acids long. Germline V gene data show CDR1 as SGHAT and CDR2 as FQNNGV. V was pared by 5 bases and J by 5 bases, with 15 bases between.

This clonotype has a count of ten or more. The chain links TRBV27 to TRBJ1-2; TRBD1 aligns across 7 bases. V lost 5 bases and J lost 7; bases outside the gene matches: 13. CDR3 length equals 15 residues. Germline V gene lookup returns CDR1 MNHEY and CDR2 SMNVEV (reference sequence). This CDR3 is CASSDSPGQNAGYTF. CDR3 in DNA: TGTGCCAGCAGTGACAGCCCGGGACAGAACGCTGGCTACACCTTC.

The CDR3 here is CSARDNRRNTNTGELFF. CDR3 nucleotides: TGCAGTGCTAGAGATAATCGACGTAACACGAACACCGGGGAGCTGTTTTTT. The V gene is TRBV20-1, the J gene TRBJ2-2; no clear D. The V end was cut by 0 bases, the J end by 0 bases, with 14 bases between. CDR1 and CDR2 (germline): DFQATT, SNEGSKA (reference sequence). The CDR3 is 17 residues long.

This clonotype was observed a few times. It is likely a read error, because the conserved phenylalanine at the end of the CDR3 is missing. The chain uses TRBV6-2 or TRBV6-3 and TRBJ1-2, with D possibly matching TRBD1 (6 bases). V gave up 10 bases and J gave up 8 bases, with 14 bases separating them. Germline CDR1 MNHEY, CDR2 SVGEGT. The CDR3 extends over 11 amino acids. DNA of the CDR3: TGTGCCACCCAGCAGGGGAGGGGCTACACCCTC. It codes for CATQQGRGYTL.

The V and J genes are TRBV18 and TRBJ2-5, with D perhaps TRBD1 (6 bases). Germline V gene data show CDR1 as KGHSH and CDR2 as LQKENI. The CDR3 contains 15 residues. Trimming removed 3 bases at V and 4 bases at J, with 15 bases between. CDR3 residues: CASSPRDTYGETQYF. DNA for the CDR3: TGTGCCAGCTCACCCCGGGACACTTACGGAGAGACCCAGTACTTC. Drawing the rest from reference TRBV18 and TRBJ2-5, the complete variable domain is NAGVMQNPRHLVRRRGQEARLRCSPMKGHSHVYWYRQLPEEGLKFMVYLQKENIIDESGMPKERFSAEFPKEGPSILRIQQVVRGDSAAYFCASSPRDTYGETQYFGPGTRLLVL.

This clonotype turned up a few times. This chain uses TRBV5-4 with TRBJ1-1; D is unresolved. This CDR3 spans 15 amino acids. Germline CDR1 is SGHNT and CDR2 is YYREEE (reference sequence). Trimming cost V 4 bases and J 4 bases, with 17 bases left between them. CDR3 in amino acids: CASSTAVLPGTEAFF. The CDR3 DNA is TGTGCCAGCAGCACCGCTGTCCTGCCAGGCACTGAAGCTTTCTTT.

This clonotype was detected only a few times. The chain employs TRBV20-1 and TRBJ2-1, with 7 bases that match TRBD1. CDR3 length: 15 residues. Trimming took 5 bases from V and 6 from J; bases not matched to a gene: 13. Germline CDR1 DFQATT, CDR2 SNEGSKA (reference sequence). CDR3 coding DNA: TGCAGTGCTCCGGCCATCGACAGGGCTGGCAATGAGCAGTTCTTC. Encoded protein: CSAPAIDRAGNEQFF.

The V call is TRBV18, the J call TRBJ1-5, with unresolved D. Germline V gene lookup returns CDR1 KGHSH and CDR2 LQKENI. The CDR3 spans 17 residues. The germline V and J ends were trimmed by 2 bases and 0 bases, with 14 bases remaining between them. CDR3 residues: CASSPFPRSYSNQPQHF. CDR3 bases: TGTGCCAGCTCACCATTTCCCAGGAGTTATAGCAATCAGCCCCAGCATTTT. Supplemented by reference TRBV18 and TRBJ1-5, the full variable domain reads NAGVMQNPRHLVRRRGQEARLRCSPMKGHSHVYWYRQLPEEGLKFMVYLQKENIIDESGMPKERFSAEFPKEGPSILRIQQVVRGDSAAYFCASSPFPRSYSNQPQHFGDGTRLSIL.

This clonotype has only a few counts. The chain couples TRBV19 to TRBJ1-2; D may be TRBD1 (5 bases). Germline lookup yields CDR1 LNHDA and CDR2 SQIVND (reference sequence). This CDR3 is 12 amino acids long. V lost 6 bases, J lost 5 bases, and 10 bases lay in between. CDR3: CASSHDRYGYTF. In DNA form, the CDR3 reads TGTGCCAGTAGCCACGACAGATATGGCTACACCTTC.

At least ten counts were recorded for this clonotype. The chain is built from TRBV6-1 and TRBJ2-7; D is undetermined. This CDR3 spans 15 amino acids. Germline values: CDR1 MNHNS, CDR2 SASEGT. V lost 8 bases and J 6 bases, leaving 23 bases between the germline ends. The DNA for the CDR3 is TGTGCCAGCCTAGACAACCCGTCTTTGAAAGGCGAGCAGTACTTC. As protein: CASLDNPSLKGEQYF.

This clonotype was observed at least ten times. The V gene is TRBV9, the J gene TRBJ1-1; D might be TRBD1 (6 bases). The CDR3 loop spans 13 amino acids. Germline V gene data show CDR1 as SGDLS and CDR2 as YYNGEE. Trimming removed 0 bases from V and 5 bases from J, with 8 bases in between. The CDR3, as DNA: TGTGCCAGCAGCGTAGAAGGGGGGACTGAAGCTTTCTTT. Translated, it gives CASSVEGGTEAFF.

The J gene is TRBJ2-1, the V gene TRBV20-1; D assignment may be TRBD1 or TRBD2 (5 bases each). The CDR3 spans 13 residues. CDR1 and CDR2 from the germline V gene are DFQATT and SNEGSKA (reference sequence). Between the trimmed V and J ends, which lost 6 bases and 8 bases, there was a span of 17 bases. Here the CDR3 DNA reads TGCAGTGCAAGTAAGACGTGGGACGATGAGCAGTTCTTC. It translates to CSASKTWDDEQFF.

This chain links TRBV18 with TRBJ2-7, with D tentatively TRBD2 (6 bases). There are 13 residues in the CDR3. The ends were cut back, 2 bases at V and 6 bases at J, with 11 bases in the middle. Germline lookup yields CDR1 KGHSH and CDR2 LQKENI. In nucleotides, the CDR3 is TGTGCCAGCTCACCAGTTCAGGGAGGCGAGCAGTACTTC. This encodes CASSPVQGGEQYF. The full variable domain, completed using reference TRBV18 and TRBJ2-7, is NAGVMQNPRHLVRRRGQEARLRCSPMKGHSHVYWYRQLPEEGLKFMVYLQKENIIDESGMPKERFSAEFPKEGPSILRIQQVVRGDSAAYFCASSPVQGGEQYFGPGTRLTVT.